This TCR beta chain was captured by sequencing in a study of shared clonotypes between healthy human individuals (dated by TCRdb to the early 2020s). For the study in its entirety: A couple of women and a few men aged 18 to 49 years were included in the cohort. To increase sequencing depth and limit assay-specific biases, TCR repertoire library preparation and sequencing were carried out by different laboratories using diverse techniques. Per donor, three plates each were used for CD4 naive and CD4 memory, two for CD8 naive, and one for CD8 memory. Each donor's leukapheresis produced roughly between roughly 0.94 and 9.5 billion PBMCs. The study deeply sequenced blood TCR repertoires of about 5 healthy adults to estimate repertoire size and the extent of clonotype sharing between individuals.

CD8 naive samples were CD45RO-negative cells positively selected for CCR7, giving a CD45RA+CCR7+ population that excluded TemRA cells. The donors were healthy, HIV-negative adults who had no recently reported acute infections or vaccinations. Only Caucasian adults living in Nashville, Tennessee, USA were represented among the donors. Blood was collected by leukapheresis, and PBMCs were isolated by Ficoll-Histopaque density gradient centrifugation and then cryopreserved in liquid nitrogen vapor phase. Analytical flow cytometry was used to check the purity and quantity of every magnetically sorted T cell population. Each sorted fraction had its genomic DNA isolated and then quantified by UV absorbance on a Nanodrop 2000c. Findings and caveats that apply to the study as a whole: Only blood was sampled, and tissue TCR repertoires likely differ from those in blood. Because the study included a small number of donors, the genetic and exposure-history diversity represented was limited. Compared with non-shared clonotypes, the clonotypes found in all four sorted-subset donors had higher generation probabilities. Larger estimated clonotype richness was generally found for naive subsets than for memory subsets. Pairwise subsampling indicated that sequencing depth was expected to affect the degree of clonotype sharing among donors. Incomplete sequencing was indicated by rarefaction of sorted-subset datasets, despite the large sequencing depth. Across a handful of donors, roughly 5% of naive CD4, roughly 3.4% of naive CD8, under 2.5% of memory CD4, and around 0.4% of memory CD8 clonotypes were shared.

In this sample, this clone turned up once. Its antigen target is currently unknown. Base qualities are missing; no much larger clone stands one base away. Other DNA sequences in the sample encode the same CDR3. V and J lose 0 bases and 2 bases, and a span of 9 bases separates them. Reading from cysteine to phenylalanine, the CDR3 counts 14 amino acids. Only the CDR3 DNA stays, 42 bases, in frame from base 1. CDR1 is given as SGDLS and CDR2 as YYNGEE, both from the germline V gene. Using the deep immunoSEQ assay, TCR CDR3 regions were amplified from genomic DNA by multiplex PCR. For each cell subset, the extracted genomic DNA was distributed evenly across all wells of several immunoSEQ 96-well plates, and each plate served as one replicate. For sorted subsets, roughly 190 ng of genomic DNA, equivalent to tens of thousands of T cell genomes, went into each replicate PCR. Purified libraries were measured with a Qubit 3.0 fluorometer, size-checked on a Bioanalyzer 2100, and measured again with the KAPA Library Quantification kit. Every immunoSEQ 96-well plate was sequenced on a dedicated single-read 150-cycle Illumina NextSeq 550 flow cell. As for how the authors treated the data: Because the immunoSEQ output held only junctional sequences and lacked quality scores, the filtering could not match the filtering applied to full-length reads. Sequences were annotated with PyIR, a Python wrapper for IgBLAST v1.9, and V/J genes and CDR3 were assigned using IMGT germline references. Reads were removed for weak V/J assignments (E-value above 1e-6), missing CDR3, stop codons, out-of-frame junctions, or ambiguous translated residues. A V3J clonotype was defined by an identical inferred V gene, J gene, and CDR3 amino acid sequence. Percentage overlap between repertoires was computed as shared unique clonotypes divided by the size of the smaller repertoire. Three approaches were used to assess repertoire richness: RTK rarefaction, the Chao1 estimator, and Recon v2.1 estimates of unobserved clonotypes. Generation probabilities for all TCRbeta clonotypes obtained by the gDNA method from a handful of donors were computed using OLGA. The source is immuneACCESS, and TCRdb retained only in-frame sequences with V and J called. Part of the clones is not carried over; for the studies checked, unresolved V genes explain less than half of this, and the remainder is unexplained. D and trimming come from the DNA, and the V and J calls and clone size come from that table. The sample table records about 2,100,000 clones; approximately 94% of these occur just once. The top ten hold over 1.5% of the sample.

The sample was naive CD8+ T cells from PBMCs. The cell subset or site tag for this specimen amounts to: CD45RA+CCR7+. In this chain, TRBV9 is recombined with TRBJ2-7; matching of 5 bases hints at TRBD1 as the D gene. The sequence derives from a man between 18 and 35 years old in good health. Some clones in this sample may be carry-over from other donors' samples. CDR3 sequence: CASSVGGNPYEQYF. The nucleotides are TGTGCCAGCAGCGTAGGGGGCAATCCCTACGAGCAGTACTTC.